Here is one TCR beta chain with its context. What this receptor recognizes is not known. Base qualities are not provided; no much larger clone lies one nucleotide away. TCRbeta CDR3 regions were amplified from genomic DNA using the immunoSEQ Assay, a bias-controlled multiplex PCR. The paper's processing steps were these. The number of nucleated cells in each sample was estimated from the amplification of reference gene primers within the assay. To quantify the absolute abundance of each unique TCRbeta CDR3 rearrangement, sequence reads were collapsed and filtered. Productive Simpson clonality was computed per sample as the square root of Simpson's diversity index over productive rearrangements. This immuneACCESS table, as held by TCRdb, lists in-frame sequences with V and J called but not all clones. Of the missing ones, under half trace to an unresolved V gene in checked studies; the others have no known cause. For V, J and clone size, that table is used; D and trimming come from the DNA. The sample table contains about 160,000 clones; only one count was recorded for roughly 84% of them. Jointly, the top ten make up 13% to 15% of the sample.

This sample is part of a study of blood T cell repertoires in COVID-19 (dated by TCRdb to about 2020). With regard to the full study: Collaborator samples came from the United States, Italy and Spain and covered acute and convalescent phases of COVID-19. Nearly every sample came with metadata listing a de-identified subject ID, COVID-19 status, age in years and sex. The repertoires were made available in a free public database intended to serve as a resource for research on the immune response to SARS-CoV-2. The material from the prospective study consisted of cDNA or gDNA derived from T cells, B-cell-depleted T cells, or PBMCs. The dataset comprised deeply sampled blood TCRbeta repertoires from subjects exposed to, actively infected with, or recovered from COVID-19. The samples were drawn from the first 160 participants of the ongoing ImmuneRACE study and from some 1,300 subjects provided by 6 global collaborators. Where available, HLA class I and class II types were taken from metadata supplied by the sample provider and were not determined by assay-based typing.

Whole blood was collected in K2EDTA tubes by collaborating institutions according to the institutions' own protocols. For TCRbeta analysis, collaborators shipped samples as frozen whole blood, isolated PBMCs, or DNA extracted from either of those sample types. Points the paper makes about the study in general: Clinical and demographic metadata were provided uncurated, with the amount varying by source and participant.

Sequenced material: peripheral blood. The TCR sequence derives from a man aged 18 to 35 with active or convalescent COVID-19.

The nucleotides read TGTGCCAGCAGCGCAAAGGGGGAGGGCTACGAGCAGTACTTC. Its protein is CASSAKGEGYEQYF. The chain couples TRBV5-4 to TRBJ2-7, with a tentative D gene TRBD2 over 7 matching bases. The germline V gene (reference sequence) sets CDR1 to SGHNT and CDR2 to YYREEE. V is cut by 4 bases and J by 3 bases, and the space between the germline ends is 14 bases. The CDR3 runs 14 residues from the cysteine to the phenylalanine. Only the CDR3 DNA stays, 42 bases, in frame from base 1. With the portions outside the CDR3 filled from the reference TRBV5-4 and TRBJ2-7 genes, the complete variable region becomes ETGVTQSPTHLIKTRGQQVTLRCSSQSGHNTVSWYQQALGQGPQFIFQYYREEENGRGNFPPRFSGLQFPNYSSELNVNALELDDSALYLCASSAKGEGYEQYFGPGTRLTVT.